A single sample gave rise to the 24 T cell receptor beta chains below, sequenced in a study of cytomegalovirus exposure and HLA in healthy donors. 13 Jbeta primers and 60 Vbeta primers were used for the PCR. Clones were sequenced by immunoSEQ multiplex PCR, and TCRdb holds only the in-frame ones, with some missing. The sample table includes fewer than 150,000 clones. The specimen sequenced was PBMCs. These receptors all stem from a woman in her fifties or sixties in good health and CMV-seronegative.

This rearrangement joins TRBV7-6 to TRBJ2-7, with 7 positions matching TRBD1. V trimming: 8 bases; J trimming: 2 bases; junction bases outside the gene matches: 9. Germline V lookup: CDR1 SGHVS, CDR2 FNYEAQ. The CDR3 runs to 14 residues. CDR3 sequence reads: CASAQGSSAYEQYF. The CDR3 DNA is TGTGCCAGCGCACAGGGGTCCTCAGCCTACGAGCAGTACTTC.

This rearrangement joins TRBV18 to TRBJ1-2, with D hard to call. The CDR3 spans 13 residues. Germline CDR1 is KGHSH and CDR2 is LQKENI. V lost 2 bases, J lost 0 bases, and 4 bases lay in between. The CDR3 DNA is TGTGCCAGCTCACCAGGCTCTAACTATGGCTACACCTTC. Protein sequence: CASSPGSNYGYTF. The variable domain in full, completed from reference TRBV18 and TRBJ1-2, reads NAGVMQNPRHLVRRRGQEARLRCSPMKGHSHVYWYRQLPEEGLKFMVYLQKENIIDESGMPKERFSAEFPKEGPSILRIQQVVRGDSAAYFCASSPGSNYGYTFGSGTRLTVV.

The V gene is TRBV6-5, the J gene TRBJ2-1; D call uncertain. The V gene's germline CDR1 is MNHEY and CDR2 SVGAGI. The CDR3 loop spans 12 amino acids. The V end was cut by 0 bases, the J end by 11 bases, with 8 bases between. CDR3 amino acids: CASSYSTEKQFF. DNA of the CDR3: TGTGCCAGCAGTTACTCGACGGAGAAGCAGTTCTTC.

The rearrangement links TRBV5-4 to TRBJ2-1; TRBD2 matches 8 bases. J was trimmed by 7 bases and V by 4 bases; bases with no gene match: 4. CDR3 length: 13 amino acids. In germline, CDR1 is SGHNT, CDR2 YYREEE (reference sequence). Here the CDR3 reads CASSVGLGNEQFF. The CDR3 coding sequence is TGTGCCAGCAGCGTGGGACTAGGGAATGAGCAGTTCTTC. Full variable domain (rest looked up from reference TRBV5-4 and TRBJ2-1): ETGVTQSPTHLIKTRGQQVTLRCSSQSGHNTVSWYQQALGQGPQFIFQYYREEENGRGNFPPRFSGLQFPNYSSELNVNALELDDSALYLCASSVGLGNEQFFGPGTRLTVL.

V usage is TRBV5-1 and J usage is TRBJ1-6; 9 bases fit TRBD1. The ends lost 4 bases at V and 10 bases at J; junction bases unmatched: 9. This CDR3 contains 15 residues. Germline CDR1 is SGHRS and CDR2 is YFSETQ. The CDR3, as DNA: TGCGCCAGCAGCCCCGTAGGGACAGGGTCCTCACCCCTCCACTTT. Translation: CASSPVGTGSSPLHF. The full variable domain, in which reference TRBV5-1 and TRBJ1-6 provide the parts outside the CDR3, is KAGVTQTPRYLIKTRGQQVTLSCSPISGHRSVSWYQQTPGQGLQFLFEYFSETQRNKGNFPGRFSGRQFSNSRSEMNVSTLELGDSALYLCASSPVGTGSSPLHFGNGTRLTVT.

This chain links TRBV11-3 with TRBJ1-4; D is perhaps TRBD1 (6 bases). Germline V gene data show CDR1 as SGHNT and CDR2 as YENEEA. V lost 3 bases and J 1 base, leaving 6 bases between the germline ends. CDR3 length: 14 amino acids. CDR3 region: CASSLGQTNEKLFF. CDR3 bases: TGTGCCAGCAGCTTGGGACAAACTAATGAAAAACTGTTTTTT. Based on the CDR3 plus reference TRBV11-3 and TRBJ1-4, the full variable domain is EAGVVQSPRYKIIEKKQPVAFWCNPISGHNTLYWYLQNLGQGPELLIRYENEEAVDDSQLPKDRFSAERLKGVDSTLKIQPAELGDSAVYLCASSLGQTNEKLFFGSGTQLSVL.

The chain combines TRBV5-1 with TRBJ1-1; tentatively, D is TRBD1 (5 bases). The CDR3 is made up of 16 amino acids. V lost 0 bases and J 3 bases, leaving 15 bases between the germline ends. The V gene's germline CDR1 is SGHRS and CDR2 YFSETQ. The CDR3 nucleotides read TGCGCCAGCAGCTTGGGGGGTCCAGGGTTGGACACTGAAGCTTTCTTT. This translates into CASSLGGPGLDTEAFF. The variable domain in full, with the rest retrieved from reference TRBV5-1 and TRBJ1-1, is KAGVTQTPRYLIKTRGQQVTLSCSPISGHRSVSWYQQTPGQGLQFLFEYFSETQRNKGNFPGRFSGRQFSNSRSEMNVSTLELGDSALYLCASSLGGPGLDTEAFFGQGTRLTVV.

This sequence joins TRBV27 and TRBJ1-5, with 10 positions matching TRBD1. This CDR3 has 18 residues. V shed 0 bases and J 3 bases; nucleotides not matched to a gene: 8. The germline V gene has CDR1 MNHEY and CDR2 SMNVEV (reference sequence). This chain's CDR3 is CASSLSGFGTGVNQPQHF. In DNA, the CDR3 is TGTGCCAGCAGTTTATCGGGATTCGGGACAGGGGTCAATCAGCCCCAGCATTTT.

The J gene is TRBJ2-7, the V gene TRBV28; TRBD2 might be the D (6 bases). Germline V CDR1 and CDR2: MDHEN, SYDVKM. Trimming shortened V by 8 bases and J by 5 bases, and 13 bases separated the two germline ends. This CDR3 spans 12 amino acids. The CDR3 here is CASGGGAHEQYF. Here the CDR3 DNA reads TGTGCCAGCGGCGGAGGGGCCCACGAGCAGTACTTC.

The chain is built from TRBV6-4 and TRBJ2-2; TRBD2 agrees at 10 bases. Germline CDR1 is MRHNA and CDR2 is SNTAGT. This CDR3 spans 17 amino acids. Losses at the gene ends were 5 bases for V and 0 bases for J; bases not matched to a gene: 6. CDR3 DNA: TGTGCCAGCAGTCCAAGGACTAGCGGTACGAACACCGGGGAGCTGTTTTTT. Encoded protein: CASSPRTSGTNTGELFF.

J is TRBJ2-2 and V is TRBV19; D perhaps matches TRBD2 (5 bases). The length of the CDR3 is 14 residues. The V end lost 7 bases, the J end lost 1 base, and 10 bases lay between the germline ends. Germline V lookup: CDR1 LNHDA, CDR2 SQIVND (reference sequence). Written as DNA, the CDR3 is TGTGCCAGTACCCCCGGACTGAACACCGGGGAGCTGTTTTTT. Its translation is CASTPGLNTGELFF.

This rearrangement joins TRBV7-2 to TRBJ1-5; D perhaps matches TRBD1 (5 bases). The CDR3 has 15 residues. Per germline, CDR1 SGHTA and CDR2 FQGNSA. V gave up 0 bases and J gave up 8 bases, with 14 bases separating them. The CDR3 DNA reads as TGTGCCAGCAGCTTAGCCACAGGCCACGAGAAGCCCCAGCATTTT. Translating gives CASSLATGHEKPQHF. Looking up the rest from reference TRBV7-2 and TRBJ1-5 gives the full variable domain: GAGVSQSPSNKVTEKGKDVELRCDPISGHTALYWYRQSLGQGLEFLIYFQGNSAPDKSGLPSDRFSAERTGGSVSTLTIQRTQQEDSAVYLCASSLATGHEKPQHFGDGTRLSIL.

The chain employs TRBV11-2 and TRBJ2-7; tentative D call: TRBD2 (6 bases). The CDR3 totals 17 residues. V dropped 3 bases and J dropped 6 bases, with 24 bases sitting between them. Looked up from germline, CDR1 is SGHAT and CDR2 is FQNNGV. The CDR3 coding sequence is TGTGCCAGCAGCTTGGCCCCCGGGGGTGCTCCTTGGGGCGAGCAGTACTTC. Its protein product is CASSLAPGGAPWGEQYF.

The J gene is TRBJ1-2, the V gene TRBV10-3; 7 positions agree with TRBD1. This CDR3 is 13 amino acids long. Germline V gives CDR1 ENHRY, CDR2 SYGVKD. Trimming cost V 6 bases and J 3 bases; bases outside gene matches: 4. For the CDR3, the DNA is TGTGCCATCAGCACCGGGACAGACTATGGCTACACCTTC. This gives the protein CAISTGTDYGYTF.

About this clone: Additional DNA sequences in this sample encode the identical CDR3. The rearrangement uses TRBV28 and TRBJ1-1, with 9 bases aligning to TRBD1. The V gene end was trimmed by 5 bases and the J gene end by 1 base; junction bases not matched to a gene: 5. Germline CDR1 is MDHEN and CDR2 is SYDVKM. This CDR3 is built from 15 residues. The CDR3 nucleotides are TGTGCCAGCAGTCCTCCGGGACAGGGGAACACTGAAGCTTTCTTT. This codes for CASSPPGQGNTEAFF.

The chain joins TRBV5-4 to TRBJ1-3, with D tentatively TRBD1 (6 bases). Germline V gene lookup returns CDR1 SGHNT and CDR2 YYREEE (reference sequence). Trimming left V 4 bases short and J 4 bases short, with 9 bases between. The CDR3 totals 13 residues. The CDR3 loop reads CASSTDRGNTIYF. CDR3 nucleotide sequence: TGTGCCAGCAGCACCGACAGGGGAAACACCATATATTTT.

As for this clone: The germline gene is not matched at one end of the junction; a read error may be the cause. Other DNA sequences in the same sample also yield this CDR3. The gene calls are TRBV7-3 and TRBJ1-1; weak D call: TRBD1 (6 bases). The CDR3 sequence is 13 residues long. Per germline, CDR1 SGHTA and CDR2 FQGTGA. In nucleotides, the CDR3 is TGTGCCAGCAGCTCAGGGGACCACACTGAGGCTTTCTTT. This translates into CASSSGDHTEAFF.

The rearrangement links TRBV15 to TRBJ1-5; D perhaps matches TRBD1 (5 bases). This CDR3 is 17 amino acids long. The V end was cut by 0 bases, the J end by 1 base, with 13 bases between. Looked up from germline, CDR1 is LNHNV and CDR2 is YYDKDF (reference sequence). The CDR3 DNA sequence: TGTGCCACCAGCAGAGATGGGGGGTATCAGAGCAATCAGCCCCAGCATTTT. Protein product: CATSRDGGYQSNQPQHF. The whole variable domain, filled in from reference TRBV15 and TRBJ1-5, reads DAMVIQNPRYQVTQFGKPVTLSCSQTLNHNVMYWYQQKSSQAPKLLFHYYDKDFNNEADTPDNFQSRRPNTSFCFLDIRSPGLGDTAMYLCATSRDGGYQSNQPQHFGDGTRLSIL.

The CDR3 DNA is TGTGCCAGCAGCTCCTCTGGGGGGGTGGAGCAGTACTTC. Residues: CASSSSGGVEQYF. The chain has TRBV7-2 and TRBJ2-7; 7 nucleotides line up with TRBD2. The J segment lost 7 bases and the V segment lost 4 bases, leaving 7 bases of the junction unmatched. The CDR3 loop spans 13 amino acids. Germline CDR1 is SGHTA and CDR2 is FQGNSA.

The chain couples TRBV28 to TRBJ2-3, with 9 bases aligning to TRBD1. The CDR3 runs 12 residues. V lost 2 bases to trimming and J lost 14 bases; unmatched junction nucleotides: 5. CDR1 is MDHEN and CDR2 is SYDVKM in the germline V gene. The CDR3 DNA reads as TGTGCCAGCAGTTTACCCACAGGGGGCCGGTATTTT. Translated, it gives CASSLPTGGRYF. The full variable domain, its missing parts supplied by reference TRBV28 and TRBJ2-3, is DVKVTQSSRYLVKRTGEKVFLECVQDMDHENMFWYRQDPGLGLRLIYFSYDVKMKEKGDIPEGYSVSREKKERFSLILESASTNQTSMYLCASSLPTGGRYFGPGTRLTVL.

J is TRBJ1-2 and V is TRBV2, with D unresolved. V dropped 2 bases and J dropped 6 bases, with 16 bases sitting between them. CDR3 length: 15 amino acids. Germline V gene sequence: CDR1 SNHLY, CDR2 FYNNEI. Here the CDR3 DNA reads TGTGCCAGCAGTGAAAGGAGGGCAGATTCAAATGGCTACACCTTC. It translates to CASSERRADSNGYTF.

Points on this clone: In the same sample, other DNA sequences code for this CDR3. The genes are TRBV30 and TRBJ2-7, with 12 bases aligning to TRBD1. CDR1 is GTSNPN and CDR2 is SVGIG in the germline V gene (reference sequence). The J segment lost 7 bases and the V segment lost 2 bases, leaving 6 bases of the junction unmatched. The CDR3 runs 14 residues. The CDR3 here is CAWSPGQGAWEQYF. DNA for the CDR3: TGTGCCTGGAGTCCGGGACAGGGGGCATGGGAGCAGTACTTC.

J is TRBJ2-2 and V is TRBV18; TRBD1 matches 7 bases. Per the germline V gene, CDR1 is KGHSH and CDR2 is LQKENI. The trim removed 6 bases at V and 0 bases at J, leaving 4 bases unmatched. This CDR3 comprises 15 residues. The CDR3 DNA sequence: TGTGCCAGCTCGCCGGGACAGACGAACACCGGGGAGCTGTTTTTT. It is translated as CASSPGQTNTGELFF.

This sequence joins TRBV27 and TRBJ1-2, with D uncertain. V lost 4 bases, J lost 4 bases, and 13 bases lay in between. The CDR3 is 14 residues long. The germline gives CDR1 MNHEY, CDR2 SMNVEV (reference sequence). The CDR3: CASSSFGQIYGYTF. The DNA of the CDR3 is TGTGCCAGCAGTTCATTTGGGCAAATCTATGGCTACACCTTC.